Shown below are 3 T cell receptor beta chains from a single sample sequenced in a study of T cells after yellow fever vaccination. TCRdb re-analysed the 5' RACE reads in MiXCR, keeping a single row per CDR3 protein. The sample shows 150,000 to 200,000 distinct CDR3 sequences, 11% of them seen only once. The material sequenced was CD8+ T cells sorted from PBMCs, taken 15 days after the yellow fever booster vaccination. The receptors originated from a man aged 18 to 30 who received the YFV17D yellow fever vaccine.

This clonotype was recorded a few times. The genes are TRBV6-6 and TRBJ2-7, with D possibly matching TRBD1 (5 bases). The CDR3 sequence is 13 residues long. V shed 4 bases and J shed 2 bases, with 9 bases lying between them. From germline, CDR1 is MNHNY and CDR2 SVGAGI (reference sequence). Here the CDR3 DNA reads TGTGCCAGCAGTTCAGGGAAAACCTACGAGCAGTACTTC. Translation gives CASSSGKTYEQYF.

This clonotype showed up many times. The J gene is TRBJ1-1, the V gene TRBV4-1; tentatively, D is TRBD1 (5 bases). Trimming took off 1 base at V and 5 bases at J, with 8 bases between the two ends. Germline lookup yields CDR1 MGHRA and CDR2 YSYEKL. CDR3 size: 13 residues. The CDR3 nucleotides read TGCGCCAGCAGCCAAGGGAAGGGGACTGAAGCTTTCTTT. Its protein product is CASSQGKGTEAFF.

This clonotype was seen a handful of times. The chain has TRBV5-1 and TRBJ2-1; 14 bases map to TRBD2. The CDR3 sequence is 14 residues long. Germline-derived CDR1 and CDR2 are SGHRS and YFSETQ. The trim removed 8 bases at V and 5 bases at J, leaving 3 bases unmatched. CDR3: CASQTSGGDNEQFF. In DNA form, the CDR3 reads TGCGCCAGTCAGACTAGCGGGGGGGACAATGAGCAGTTCTTC.